The rows below give T cell receptor beta chains drawn from one sample of a study of identical twins. TCRdb reprocessed the 5' RACE reads with MiXCR, giving one entry per CDR3 protein. The repertoire holds a few hundred thousand distinct CDR3 sequences, with roughly 9.5% as singletons. This same sample was also taken into another study, of yellow fever vaccine responses in identical twins.

Sequencing was performed on PBMCs. The receptors were gathered from a woman aged 18-29 years in good health. CDR3s include the opening cysteine and the closing phenylalanine or tryptophan. A D gene is named only where the DNA matches it firmly. Only part of the rows carry a size: once, few, many, or a class if the clone is expanded.

TRBJ2-1 | many | TRBV7-2 | . | CASSQGRSYNEQFF | TGTGCCAGCAGCCAGGGTAGATCCTACAATGAGCAGTTCTTC
TRBJ2-1 | . | TRBV29-1 | TRBD1 | CSVIATGVGLIEQFF | TGCAGCGTGATCGCGACAGGGGTGGGCCTCATTGAGCAGTTCTTC
TRBJ2-3 | . | TRBV3-1 | TRBD2 | CASSPRGGGPDTQYF | TGTGCCAGCAGCCCCCGCGGGGGGGGCCCGGATACGCAGTATTTT
TRBJ1-1 | few | TRBV4-1 | . | CASSQEVALGWGAFF | TGCGCCAGCAGCCAAGAGGTAGCGTTGGGGTGGGGAGCTTTCTTT
TRBJ2-7 | . | TRBV20-1 | . | CSARDSRSSYEQYF | TGCAGTGCTAGAGATAGTCGCTCCTCCTACGAGCAGTACTTC
TRBJ2-2 | . | TRBV20-1 | TRBD1 | CSAPDRGRGTGELFF | TGCAGTGCGCCCGACAGGGGACGTGGAACCGGGGAGCTGTTTTTT
TRBJ2-7 | . | TRBV11-2 | TRBD1 | CASSPKDRIFYEQYF | TGTGCCAGCAGCCCGAAGGACAGGATCTTCTACGAGCAGTACTTC
TRBJ1-2 | many | TRBV12-3/TRBV12-4 | . | CASSSRAGSNYGYTF | TGTGCCAGCAGTTCGAGGGCAGGGAGTAACTATGGCTACACCTTC
TRBJ2-7 | few | TRBV20-1 | TRBD2 | CSARDPTLAGEQYF | TGCAGTGCTAGAGATCCCACACTAGCGGGCGAGCAGTACTTC
TRBJ1-1 | many | TRBV12-3/TRBV12-4 | . | CASRVYAEAFF | TGTGCCTCTAGGGTTTACGCTGAAGCTTTCTTT
TRBJ2-1 | . | TRBV12-3/TRBV12-4 | . | CASSLMTLRRFF | TGTGCCAGCAGTTTAATGACCCTCCGGCGGTTCTTC
TRBJ2-5 | . | TRBV29-1 | . | CSVEDEREETQYF | TGCAGCGTTGAAGATGAGAGGGAAGAGACCCAGTACTTC
TRBJ2-1 | . | TRBV5-1 | . | CASSPGALEYNEQFF | TGCGCCAGCAGCCCGGGTGCCCTAGAATACAATGAGCAGTTCTTC
TRBJ2-7 | few | TRBV28 | . | CASSSALGYHEQYF | TGTGCCAGCAGTTCGGCCCTTGGGTACCACGAGCAGTACTTC
TRBJ2-1 | few | TRBV5-1 | . | CASSVGGLYNEQFF | TGCGCCAGCAGCGTAGGAGGGCTTTACAATGAGCAGTTCTTC
TRBJ2-1 | few | TRBV7-9 | TRBD2 | CASSSGLAVNEQFF | TGTGCCAGCAGCTCGGGACTAGCGGTCAATGAGCAGTTCTTC